These 9 T cell receptor beta chains came from one sample sequenced in a study of shared clonotypes between healthy human individuals. The method was immunoSEQ multiplex PCR; TCRdb's version includes in-frame clones alone and lacks a portion of them. The table records 2 million or so clones, approximately 94% of them present only once. CD45RO-negative CD8 cells positively selected for CCR7 made up the naive population, which excluded terminally differentiated effector memory CD45RA+ cells. The source material was naive CD8+ T cells sorted from blood. These TCRs come from a man younger than 35 in good health.

This chain connects TRBV9 to TRBJ2-7; a possible D gene is TRBD1 (5 bases). Deletions cut 0 bases from V and 5 bases from J, with 12 bases between. The CDR3 loop spans 14 amino acids. The germline V gene encodes CDR1 SGDLS and CDR2 YYNGEE. The CDR3 spells CASSVGPGSHEQYF. CDR3 coding DNA: TGTGCCAGCAGCGTAGGCCCAGGGTCCCACGAGCAGTACTTC.

J is TRBJ2-1 and V is TRBV4-1; D is perhaps TRBD1 (6 bases). Germline V gives CDR1 MGHRA, CDR2 YSYEKL. V lost 1 base and J lost 15, with 16 bases in between. This CDR3 has 13 amino acids. The CDR3 DNA is TGCGCCAGCAGCCAAGGCCCAGGGGCGTACCTGTTCTTC. It is translated as CASSQGPGAYLFF.

The rearrangement joins TRBV2 to TRBJ2-1; D gene unclear. The length of the CDR3 is 13 residues. Trimming pared 7 bases from V and 1 base from J, leaving 8 bases between. Per germline, CDR1 SNHLY and CDR2 FYNNEI. The CDR3 sequence is CASNAESYNEQFF. CDR3 in DNA: TGTGCCAGCAACGCGGAATCCTACAATGAGCAGTTCTTC.

CDR3 amino acids: CAWSSVGALYNEQFF. CDR3 DNA: TGTGCCTGGAGTTCGGTGGGGGCTCTCTACAATGAGCAGTTCTTC. This sequence joins TRBV30 and TRBJ2-1; TRBD1 might be the D (6 bases). V was cut by 2 bases and J by 3 bases, with 14 bases left in between. CDR3 length: 15 amino acids. Germline V gives CDR1 GTSNPN, CDR2 SVGIG (reference sequence).

J is TRBJ1-6 and V is TRBV4-1; D not resolved. CDR1 is MGHRA and CDR2 is YSYEKL in the germline V gene. CDR3 length: 16 amino acids. Trimming stripped 0 bases from V and 9 bases from J, with 15 bases between. The CDR3 bases are TGCGCCAGCAGCCAAGAGGGGTTCGGTACCAGTTCACCCCTCCACTTT. Amino acids: CASSQEGFGTSSPLHF.

The chain links TRBV6-6 to TRBJ2-7; D might be TRBD2 (7 bases). CDR3 length: 11 amino acids. V was pared by 6 bases and J by 6 bases, with 9 bases between. Germline CDR1 is MNHNY and CDR2 is SVGAGI (reference sequence). CDR3 nucleotides: TGTGCCAGCAGGGGGGGGCTCGAGCAGTACTTC. This translates into CASRGGLEQYF.

The chain employs TRBV6-5 and TRBJ2-1, with 8 bases fitting TRBD2. The CDR3 is 15 amino acids. The trim removed 6 bases at V and 2 bases at J, leaving 6 bases unmatched. Germline lookup yields CDR1 MNHEY and CDR2 SVGAGI. The CDR3 sequence is CASSPTSGPYNEQFF. The CDR3, as DNA: TGTGCCAGCAGCCCTACTAGCGGACCCTACAATGAGCAGTTCTTC.

This chain joins TRBV29-1 and TRBJ1-2, with D perhaps matching TRBD1 (5 bases). The germline V gene has CDR1 SQVTM and CDR2 ANQGSEA. V shed 1 base and J shed 2 bases, with 8 bases lying between them. This CDR3 is 13 amino acids long. CDR3 coding DNA: TGCAGCGTTGAAGCGACAGTCAACTATGGCTACACCTTC. Protein sequence: CSVEATVNYGYTF.

The CDR3 region is CAISPGQGIIYEQYF. The DNA of the CDR3 is TGTGCCATCAGCCCCGGACAGGGGATCATATACGAGCAGTACTTC. The chain uses TRBV10-3 and TRBJ2-7; 9 nucleotides agree with TRBD1. Germline loops: CDR1 ENHRY, CDR2 SYGVKD. The CDR3 contains 15 residues. V was clipped by 6 bases and J by 4 bases; unmatched bases: 10.